The 30 T cell receptor beta chains listed next were all sequenced from one sample in a study of cytomegalovirus exposure and HLA in healthy donors. Primers included in the PCR were 60 Vbeta and 13 Jbeta primers. Profiling relied on immunoSEQ multiplex PCR, and the TCRdb table lists in-frame clones only, not all of them. This repertoire shows 150,000 to 160,000 clones, roughly 74% found once; its top ten account for less than 3.5%. The source material was PBMCs. All receptors derive from a man aged 18-30 years in good health and CMV-seronegative.

This sequence joins TRBV27 and TRBJ2-7; TRBD1 matches 8 bases. J was trimmed by 3 bases and V by 5 bases; bases with no gene match: 3. The CDR3 sequence is 13 residues long. Per the germline V gene, CDR1 is MNHEY and CDR2 is SMNVEV (reference sequence). Here the CDR3 DNA reads TGTGCCAGCAGTCTGGGGACAGGCTACGAGCAGTACGTC. Residues: CASSLGTGYEQYV.

V usage is TRBV6-1 and J usage is TRBJ2-1, with D perhaps matching TRBD1 (6 bases). The V end lost 3 bases, the J end lost 4 bases, and 13 bases lay between the germline ends. The germline CDR1 and CDR2 sequences are MNHNS and SASEGT. This CDR3 has 15 residues. CDR3 DNA: TGTGCCAGCAGTGACCAGGGGATAGTATACAATGAGCAGTTCTTC. This encodes CASSDQGIVYNEQFF.

V usage is TRBV4-1 and J usage is TRBJ2-3; 10 bases fit TRBD2. The CDR3 contains 15 residues. V lost 6 bases, J lost 6 bases, and 9 bases stayed unmatched. Germline V gene data show CDR1 as MGHRA and CDR2 as YSYEKL. CDR3 nucleotide sequence: TGCGCCAGCAGTCCCCTAGCGGGGGTCGGGGATACGCAGTATTTT. This encodes CASSPLAGVGDTQYF.

There are a few counts of this clone. The gene calls are TRBV4-1 and TRBJ1-1; weak D call: TRBD1 (6 bases). V lost 0 bases and J 4 bases, leaving 12 bases between the germline ends. The CDR3 runs 15 residues. CDR1 and CDR2 (germline): MGHRA, YSYEKL. CDR3 amino acids: CASSQEQGSFTEAFF. The CDR3 nucleotides read TGCGCCAGCAGCCAAGAACAGGGATCCTTCACTGAAGCTTTCTTT.

This sequence joins TRBV28 and TRBJ2-7, with TRBD1 as a possible D gene (8 bases). CDR1 and CDR2 from the germline V gene are MDHEN and SYDVKM. The CDR3 loop spans 13 amino acids. Between the trimmed V and J ends, which lost 5 bases and 4 bases, there was a span of 12 bases. In DNA form, the CDR3 reads TGTGCCAGCAGTAACAGGGGGGGGTACGAGCAGTACTTC. Translated, it gives CASSNRGGYEQYF.

The chain joins TRBV2 to TRBJ2-6; D is ambiguous. Trimming removed 6 bases from V and 1 base from J, with 7 bases in between. The CDR3 covers 14 residues. CDR1 is SNHLY, CDR2 FYNNEI, per germline. DNA of the CDR3: TGTGCCAGCAGGCAGGCTTCTGGGGCCAACGTCCTGACTTTC. Translating it yields CASRQASGANVLTF.

In this sample, this clone turned up once. The chain links TRBV4-1 to TRBJ2-5, with 7 bases matching TRBD2. Trimming took 1 base from V and 4 from J; bases not matched to a gene: 6. Germline loops: CDR1 MGHRA, CDR2 YSYEKL. The CDR3 consists of 15 residues. The CDR3: CASSQGPWGGETQYF. The CDR3 nucleotides are TGCGCCAGCAGCCAAGGGCCATGGGGGGGAGAGACCCAGTACTTC.

The J gene is TRBJ1-2, the V gene TRBV6-1, with 9 nucleotides matching TRBD1. The CDR3 loop spans 16 amino acids. After removal of 1 base from V and 4 bases from J, the junction contained 7 bases not matched to a gene. The germline CDR1 and CDR2 sequences are MNHNS and SASEGT. CDR3 residues: CASSEGPGTGSYGYTF. CDR3 bases: TGTGCCAGCAGTGAAGGTCCCGGGACAGGGAGCTATGGCTACACCTTC.

This rearrangement joins TRBV11-2 to TRBJ2-1, with D perhaps TRBD2 (5 bases). The CDR3 length is 14 residues. V was pared by 4 bases and J by 5 bases, with 12 bases between. CDR1 is SGHAT and CDR2 is FQNNGV in the germline V gene. Written as DNA, the CDR3 is TGTGCCAGCAGCTACGCTAAACTAGACAATGAGCAGTTCTTC. Its translation is CASSYAKLDNEQFF.

The chain recombines TRBV10-1 with TRBJ2-3; TRBD2 aligns across 12 bases. Trimming removed 10 bases from V and 3 bases from J; junction bases left unmatched: 8. CDR3 size: 15 residues. Germline V CDR1 and CDR2: WNHNN, SYGVQD (reference sequence). The CDR3 loop reads CATLRLAGVTDTQYF. Written as DNA, the CDR3 is TGCGCCACACTACGACTAGCGGGGGTAACAGATACGCAGTATTTT.

The CDR3, as DNA: TGTGCCAGCAGTAAAATTCTTCAGGGTCGCCATGTGGGTGAGCAGTTCTTC. Its protein is CASSKILQGRHVGEQFF. The chain uses TRBV27 and TRBJ2-1; D might be TRBD1 (5 bases). Germline-derived CDR1 and CDR2 are MNHEY and SMNVEV (reference sequence). V lost 5 bases and J lost 9, with 26 bases in between. CDR3 size: 17 residues.

The V gene is TRBV7-2, the J gene TRBJ2-1; 7 positions agree with TRBD2. With V trimmed by 0 bases and J by 5 bases, 4 bases remained unmatched. Looked up from germline, CDR1 is SGHTA and CDR2 is FQGNSA. The CDR3 spans 15 residues. The CDR3, as DNA: TGTGCCAGCAGCTTAGCTGGGCGGGGGAACAATGAGCAGTTCTTC. Protein product: CASSLAGRGNNEQFF.

This clone was detected only once. This rearrangement joins TRBV5-1 to TRBJ2-2; TRBD1 is a possible D gene (6 bases). The germline V gene encodes CDR1 SGHRS and CDR2 YFSETQ. The CDR3 totals 14 residues. The V end lost 3 bases, the J end lost 6 bases, and 12 bases lay between the germline ends. The CDR3 nucleotides are TGCGCCAGCAGCTCAAGACAGGACCCCGGGGAGCTGTTTTTT. Protein sequence: CASSSRQDPGELFF.

This clone was detected once. The CDR3 region has the DNA TGTGCCAGCAGCTTAATGGGAACTAGCGGCACAGATACGCAGTATTTT. Its translation: CASSLMGTSGTDTQYF. The chain links TRBV11-3 to TRBJ2-3, with 7 bases fitting TRBD2. V shed 2 bases, J shed 1 base, and the junction held 6 bases outside the gene matches. In germline, CDR1 is SGHNT, CDR2 YENEEA. This CDR3 has 16 amino acids.

The chain links TRBV28 to TRBJ1-6; TRBD1 agrees at 7 bases. The length of the CDR3 is 13 residues. CDR1 is MDHEN, CDR2 SYDVKM, per germline. Trimming removed 8 bases from V and 7 bases from J; junction bases left unmatched: 5. CDR3 loop: CASGQAVNSPLHF. CDR3 nucleotides: TGTGCCAGCGGACAGGCCGTAAATTCACCCCTCCACTTT.

The gene calls are TRBV7-8 and TRBJ2-5; 8 nucleotides align to TRBD1. V lost 4 bases, J lost 0 bases, and 7 bases stayed unmatched. The germline gives CDR1 SGHVS, CDR2 FQNEAQ. This CDR3 has 16 residues. Here the CDR3 DNA reads TGTGCCAGCAGCTCAACCCGGACAGGGCACCAAGAGACCCAGTACTTC. As protein: CASSSTRTGHQETQYF. Using reference TRBV7-8 and TRBJ2-5 for the parts outside the CDR3, the full variable domain is GAGVSQSPRYKVAKRGQDVALRCDPISGHVSLFWYQQALGQGPEFLTYFQNEAQLDKSGLPSDRFFAERPEGSVSTLKIQRTQQEDSAVYLCASSSTRTGHQETQYFGPGTRLLVL.

This chain links TRBV5-4 with TRBJ2-2, with TRBD2 identical over 8 bases. The germline gives CDR1 SGHNT, CDR2 YYREEE (reference sequence). With 2 bases clipped from V and 1 base from J, the junction kept 7 bases outside the gene matches. The CDR3 sequence is 17 residues long. This CDR3 reads CASSFLGGAKNTGELFF. The CDR3 bases are TGTGCCAGCAGCTTCCTCGGGGGGGCAAAGAACACCGGGGAGCTGTTTTTT.

This clone was recorded once. The chain uses TRBV5-6 and TRBJ2-6; no clear D. The V gene lost 0 bases and the J gene lost 1 base, with 8 bases spanning the gap. From germline, CDR1 is SGHDT and CDR2 YYEEEE. This CDR3 is built from 16 residues. CDR3 DNA: TGTGCCAGCAGCTTGGTGGCAGGTTCTGGGGCCAACGTCCTGACTTTC. Translated, it gives CASSLVAGSGANVLTF.

This clone was counted between two and nine times. The CDR3 spells CASSLPRGQISYEQYF. The CDR3 coding sequence is TGCGCCAGCAGTCTCCCCCGGGGACAAATTTCATACGAGCAGTACTTC. This sequence joins TRBV23-1 and TRBJ2-7, with a possible D match to TRBD1 (6 bases). TRBV23-1 is designated an ORF whose function remains uncertain. Trimming removed 4 bases from V and 4 bases from J, with 20 bases in between. This CDR3 has 16 residues.

On this clone itself: One end of the junction fails to match germline, which may point to a read error. The chain employs TRBV5-1 and TRBJ2-6; D might be TRBD2 (6 bases). Germline V gene sequence: CDR1 SGHRS, CDR2 YFSETQ. This CDR3 has 18 residues. In DNA, the CDR3 is TGCGCCAGCAGCCTCGGAGGGACGGATTCGACTGGGGCCAACGGCCTGACTTTC. Translating gives CASSLGGTDSTGANGLTF.

This sequence joins TRBV7-9 and TRBJ2-5; perhaps TRBD2 as D (7 bases). Looked up from germline, CDR1 is SEHNR and CDR2 is FQNEAQ (reference sequence). The CDR3 runs 14 residues. V dropped 3 bases and J dropped 9 bases, with 17 bases sitting between them. DNA of the CDR3: TGTGCCAGCAGCTTGGGGGGGGGCGGCGAGGCCCAGTACTTC. Amino acid sequence: CASSLGGGGEAQYF.

As regards this clone: This sample includes further DNA sequences coding for the same CDR3. The rearrangement links TRBV11-2 to TRBJ1-6, with 8 bases identical to TRBD1. V lost 3 bases and J lost 8; bases outside the gene matches: 6. In germline, CDR1 is SGHAT, CDR2 FQNNGV. The CDR3 runs to 15 residues. In DNA form, the CDR3 reads TGTGCCAGCAGCTTGAGGACAGGGAATTATTCACCCCTCCACTTT. Protein sequence: CASSLRTGNYSPLHF.

This clone has a handful of counts. The chain combines TRBV4-3 with TRBJ2-2, with 11 bases identical to TRBD1. CDR1 and CDR2 from the germline V gene are LGHNA and YSLEER. V was clipped by 3 bases and J by 7 bases; unmatched bases: 7. The CDR3 contains 16 residues. In DNA form, the CDR3 reads TGCGCCAGCAGCCAGGACAGGGGGCGTTTATTCGGGGAGCTGTTTTTT. This gives the protein CASSQDRGRLFGELFF.

This clone turned up a few times. This sequence joins TRBV7-8 and TRBJ1-1; the match to TRBD1 covers 8 bases. Germline lookup yields CDR1 SGHVS and CDR2 FQNEAQ. The CDR3 has 16 residues. J gave up 1 base and V 0 bases, and 4 bases lay outside the gene matches. The chain's CDR3 is CASSLARTGTNTEAFF. DNA of the CDR3: TGTGCCAGCAGCTTAGCTCGGACAGGGACGAACACTGAAGCTTTCTTT.

This sequence joins TRBV28 and TRBJ1-1; D may be TRBD1 (5 bases). There are 13 residues in the CDR3. The germline V and J ends were trimmed by 1 base and 10 bases, with 13 bases remaining between them. CDR1 MDHEN and CDR2 SYDVKM come from the germline V gene. CDR3 sequence (DNA): TGTGCCAGCAGTTTATCCCGGGCCCAGGGAGCTTTCTTT. The encoded protein is CASSLSRAQGAFF.

V is TRBV19 and J is TRBJ1-5; tentative D call: TRBD1 (5 bases). Trimming removed 2 bases from V and 9 bases from J, with 14 bases in between. Germline V CDR1 and CDR2: LNHDA, SQIVND (reference sequence). CDR3 length equals 14 residues. The DNA for the CDR3 is TGTGCCAGTAGTATAAAGGGGTCCCAGGGGCCCCAGCATTTT. Translated: CASSIKGSQGPQHF.

The V gene is TRBV5-8, the J gene TRBJ2-7, with 8 bases lining up with TRBD1. The CDR3 has 15 amino acids. With 2 bases clipped from V and 7 bases from J, the junction kept 11 bases outside the gene matches. Germline lookup yields CDR1 SGHTS and CDR2 YDEGEE. CDR3 DNA: TGTGCCAGCAGCTTAGGACAGGGAAGGGTCCTGGAGCAGTACTTC. This translates into CASSLGQGRVLEQYF.

This clone showed up just a few times. The rearrangement links TRBV4-1 to TRBJ1-3, with D perhaps matching TRBD1 (6 bases). Per the germline V gene, CDR1 is MGHRA and CDR2 is YSYEKL. V dropped 4 bases and J dropped 0 bases, with 10 bases sitting between them. This CDR3 spans 15 amino acids. CDR3 DNA sequence: TGCGCCAGCAGCCTCGACAGGAGCTCTGGAAACACCATATATTTT. It codes for CASSLDRSSGNTIYF.

V gene TRBV4-1 combines with J gene TRBJ1-1; D not certain. Trimming pared 1 base from V and 10 bases from J, leaving 19 bases between. The CDR3 consists of 15 residues. Per the germline V gene, CDR1 is MGHRA and CDR2 is YSYEKL. The CDR3: CASSQVRTTSTGAFF. For the CDR3, the DNA is TGCGCCAGCAGCCAAGTTAGAACAACCTCAACGGGAGCTTTCTTT.

This chain joins TRBV7-9 and TRBJ1-2, with D uncertain. The germline V gene has CDR1 SEHNR and CDR2 FQNEAQ (reference sequence). The CDR3 has 13 amino acids. Trimming removed 3 bases from V and 1 base from J, with 6 bases in between. The CDR3 region has the DNA TGTGCCAGCAGCTTCGGGGATAACTATGGCTACACCTTC. Translated: CASSFGDNYGYTF.